This TCR beta chain was obtained from a study of blood T cell repertoires in COVID-19. Profiled with immunoSEQ multiplex PCR; TCRdb holds only in-frame clones, not every one. The data contain about 250,000 clones, approximately 85% of them singletons. The CDR3 loop spans 12 amino acids. The specimen sequenced was peripheral blood. The TCR comes from a woman aged 80 or over with COVID-19, enrolled during active disease. This chain uses TRBV21-1 with TRBJ1-5; the table gives TRBD1 as D, unverified against the DNA. TRBV21-1 is a documented pseudogene. The CDR3 here is CASNRGNQPQHF. The CDR3 region has the DNA TGTGCCAGCAACAGGGGCAATCAGCCCCAGCATTTT.